These 27 T cell receptor beta chains were all obtained from the same sample, sequenced in a study of blood T cell repertoires in COVID-19. Assay used: immunoSEQ multiplex PCR; TCRdb lists only in-frame clones, some missing. The sample has 110,000 or so clones; about 85% are singletons. The specimen was peripheral blood. The receptor set was obtained from a human donor in a cohort sampled during active COVID-19.

The rearrangement joins TRBV2 to TRBJ2-3; TRBD2 matches 10 bases. The CDR3 extends over 15 amino acids. Germline V gives CDR1 SNHLY, CDR2 FYNNEI. V dropped 8 bases and J dropped 1; count of bases not matched to a gene: 6. CDR3 sequence: CASGAGTSGTDTQYF. DNA of the CDR3: TGTGCCAGCGGGGCTGGGACTAGCGGCACAGATACGCAGTATTTT. The entire variable domain, with the rest obtained from reference TRBV2 and TRBJ2-3, is as follows: EPEVTQTPSHQVTQMGQEVILRCVPISNHLYFYWYRQILGQKVEFLVSFYNNEISEKSEIFDDQFSVERPDGSNFTLKIRSTKLEDSAMYFCASGAGTSGTDTQYFGPGTRLTVL.

This chain uses TRBV28 with TRBJ2-3, with 9 bases lining up with TRBD2. Germline V lookup: CDR1 MDHEN, CDR2 SYDVKM. The CDR3 sequence is 15 residues long. After removal of 6 bases from V and 4 bases from J, the junction contained 8 bases not matched to a gene. The CDR3 DNA sequence: TGTGCCAGCAGCCGCGGGGGGGCTAGTTCAGATACGCAGTATTTT. Amino acids: CASSRGGASSDTQYF.

The rearrangement uses TRBV4-3 and TRBJ1-6; 8 positions match TRBD1. Trimming took 1 base from V and 2 from J; bases not matched to a gene: 4. CDR1 and CDR2 from the germline V gene are LGHNA and YSLEER. CDR3 length: 17 residues. CDR3 nucleotide sequence: TGCGCCAGCAGCCAAGGGACAGGGCCACCCTATAATTCACCCCTCCACTTT. It codes for CASSQGTGPPYNSPLHF.

The chain uses TRBV3-1 (or the pseudogene TRBV3-2) and TRBJ1-3, with 10 bases matching TRBD1. Per germline, CDR1 LGHDT and CDR2 YNNKEL (reference sequence). V lost 0 bases and J lost 0; bases outside the gene matches: 5. The CDR3 contains 18 residues. CDR3 protein: CASSQEKGQGISGNTIYF. CDR3 DNA: TGTGCCAGCAGCCAAGAAAAGGGACAGGGGATCTCTGGAAACACCATATATTTT.

The rearrangement links TRBV15 to TRBJ1-5; 8 nucleotides match TRBD1. Germline-derived CDR1 and CDR2 are LNHNV and YYDKDF (reference sequence). The V segment lost 5 bases and the J segment 2 bases; nucleotides outside the gene matches: 5. The CDR3 contains 15 residues. The CDR3 region has the DNA TGTGCCACCAGCGGACAGACAGGGGGCAATCAGCCCCAGCATTTT. Its translation is CATSGQTGGNQPQHF.

The genes are TRBV7-2 and TRBJ1-4; D call uncertain. This CDR3 region has 13 residues. The V end lost 6 bases, the J end lost 4 bases, and 9 bases lay between the germline ends. Germline loops: CDR1 SGHTA, CDR2 FQGNSA. This CDR3 is CASSSPRNEKLFF. DNA of the CDR3: TGTGCCAGCAGTTCCCCTCGTAATGAAAAACTGTTTTTT.

This clone was seen just once. The chain recombines TRBV27 with TRBJ1-2, with D possibly matching TRBD1 (5 bases). The CDR3 has 15 amino acids. Germline CDR1 is MNHEY and CDR2 is SMNVEV (reference sequence). V gave up 2 bases and J gave up 4 bases, with 14 bases separating them. Here the CDR3 DNA reads TGTGCCAGCAGTTTAGCAGTAGGGGCCCCCTATGGCTACACCTTC. Translated, it gives CASSLAVGAPYGYTF.

The V and J genes are TRBV28 and TRBJ1-2, with 7 bases matching TRBD1. The CDR3 runs 16 residues. The V segment lost 2 bases and the J segment 3 bases; nucleotides outside the gene matches: 9. Germline assignment: CDR1 MDHEN and CDR2 SYDVKM. Written as DNA, the CDR3 is TGTGCCAGCAGTTTACCTAGACAGGGTTGGGACTATGGCTACACCTTC. Translation gives CASSLPRQGWDYGYTF.

The table lists this clone with a count of one. The chain recombines TRBV6-5 with TRBJ2-3; unclear D gene. The V gene lost 7 bases and the J gene lost 1 base, with 12 bases spanning the gap. Germline assignment: CDR1 MNHEY and CDR2 SVGAGI. The CDR3 length is 14 residues. CDR3 sequence reads: CASIGGAGTDTQYF. In nucleotides, the CDR3 is TGTGCCAGCATAGGCGGTGCAGGCACAGATACGCAGTATTTT.

V usage is TRBV6-2 or TRBV6-3 and J usage is TRBJ1-6; a possible D gene is TRBD1 (6 bases). Germline loops: CDR1 MNHEY, CDR2 SVGEGT. V shed 2 bases and J shed 5 bases, with 16 bases lying between them. The CDR3 contains 17 residues. The CDR3 DNA follows: TGTGCCAGCAGTTACCGATTACAGGGTAGGAATAATTCACCCCTCCACTTT. This gives the protein CASSYRLQGRNNSPLHF.

The rearrangement joins TRBV15 to TRBJ2-2, with a tentative D call TRBD2 (5 bases). The length of the CDR3 is 15 residues. In germline, CDR1 is LNHNV, CDR2 YYDKDF (reference sequence). V was cut by 2 bases and J by 2 bases, with 9 bases left in between. CDR3 amino acids: CATSRRTGNTGELFF. In nucleotides, the CDR3 is TGTGCCACCAGCAGAAGGACTGGAAACACCGGGGAGCTGTTTTTT. Full variable domain (outside the CDR3, taken from reference TRBV15 and TRBJ2-2): DAMVIQNPRYQVTQFGKPVTLSCSQTLNHNVMYWYQQKSSQAPKLLFHYYDKDFNNEADTPDNFQSRRPNTSFCFLDIRSPGLGDTAMYLCATSRRTGNTGELFFGEGSRLTVL.

The J gene is TRBJ2-3, the V gene TRBV6-5, with 9 positions matching TRBD2. This CDR3 comprises 14 residues. Germline V lookup: CDR1 MNHEY, CDR2 SVGAGI. With 6 bases clipped from V and 0 bases from J, the junction kept 1 base outside the gene matches. This CDR3 is CASRGLASTDTQYF. The CDR3 DNA follows: TGTGCCAGCAGGGGACTAGCTAGCACAGATACGCAGTATTTT.

This rearrangement joins TRBV7-2 to TRBJ1-2; a weak D match, TRBD1 (5 bases). This CDR3 region has 12 residues. Germline CDR1 and CDR2: SGHTA and FQGNSA. The V gene lost 3 bases and the J gene lost 4 bases, with 6 bases spanning the gap. CDR3: CASSLGGYGYTF. The CDR3 region has the DNA TGTGCCAGCAGCTTGGGGGGCTATGGCTACACCTTC.

The rearrangement joins TRBV28 to TRBJ1-4; 12 bases map to TRBD1. The CDR3 covers 21 residues. In germline, CDR1 is MDHEN, CDR2 SYDVKM. V was pared by 4 bases and J by 1 base, with 16 bases of the junction left unmatched. CDR3 region: CASSSLFPGQGATLTNEKLFF. CDR3 nucleotide sequence: TGTGCCAGCAGTTCCTTATTTCCGGGACAGGGGGCGACACTAACTAATGAAAAACTGTTTTTT.

The CDR3 region is CASLGQSGNTIYF. In DNA form, the CDR3 reads TGTGCCAGCCTGGGACAGTCTGGAAACACCATATATTTT. This sequence joins TRBV6-5 and TRBJ1-3; 7 nucleotides align to TRBD1. The V segment lost 8 bases and the J segment 1 base; nucleotides outside the gene matches: 2. Germline CDR1 and CDR2: MNHEY and SVGAGI. The CDR3 consists of 13 residues.

This clone was found a few times. The chain employs TRBV30 and TRBJ2-2, with D unresolved. CDR1 is GTSNPN and CDR2 is SVGIG in the germline V gene (reference sequence). CDR3 length: 13 amino acids. The V gene lost 2 bases and the J gene lost 1 base, with 5 bases spanning the gap. CDR3 sequence reads: CAWSSGNTGELFF. The CDR3 DNA reads as TGTGCCTGGAGTTCAGGGAACACCGGGGAGCTGTTTTTT.

In this sample, this clone turned up a few times. The rearrangement links TRBV6-2 or TRBV6-3 to TRBJ2-1; TRBD2 aligns across 8 bases. The CDR3 is 16 amino acids. CDR1 is MNHEY, CDR2 SVGEGT, per germline. With V trimmed by 5 bases and J by 5 bases, 11 bases remained unmatched. The CDR3: CASSPPSRGVHNEQFF. Written as DNA, the CDR3 is TGTGCCAGCAGTCCCCCCTCGCGGGGGGTACACAATGAGCAGTTCTTC.

This chain joins TRBV6-5 and TRBJ1-2; 7 bases agree with TRBD1. Germline V gene data show CDR1 as MNHEY and CDR2 as SVGAGI. The CDR3 runs to 12 residues. V lost 4 bases and J lost 14; bases outside the gene matches: 10. The CDR3 reads CASSSMDRTTTF. DNA of the CDR3: TGTGCCAGCAGTTCGATGGACAGGACTACAACCTTC.

This clone came up once. This rearrangement joins TRBV19 to TRBJ2-5; D not resolved. V lost 0 bases and J lost 2, with 7 bases in between. The CDR3 consists of 14 residues. Per the germline V gene, CDR1 is LNHDA and CDR2 is SQIVND (reference sequence). CDR3 DNA sequence: TGTGCCAGTAGTATAGAGGCACGACAAGAGACCCAGTACTTC. This translates into CASSIEARQETQYF.

V gene TRBV20-1 combines with J gene TRBJ1-2; 7 positions match TRBD1. This CDR3 spans 11 amino acids. V was pared by 3 bases and J by 8 bases, with 3 bases of the junction left unmatched. The V gene's germline CDR1 is DFQATT and CDR2 SNEGSKA (reference sequence). This CDR3 is CSASKGGGYTF. As DNA, the CDR3 is TGCAGTGCTAGCAAAGGGGGCGGCTACACCTTC.

This clone was seen just once. The gene calls are TRBV5-8 and TRBJ1-1; no firm D call. Between the trimmed V and J ends, which lost 6 bases and 6 bases, there was a span of 9 bases. The length of the CDR3 is 11 residues. Germline V gene data show CDR1 as SGHTS and CDR2 as YDEGEE. In DNA form, the CDR3 reads TGTGCCAGCACACGGAGCGCTGAAGCTTTCTTT. Encoded protein: CASTRSAEAFF.

V and J are TRBV5-1 and TRBJ1-5, with 7 bases identical to TRBD1. The junction had 11 bases not matched to a gene; V was cut back by 4 bases and J by 7 bases. Germline CDR1 SGHRS, CDR2 YFSETQ. The CDR3 sequence is 15 residues long. CDR3 sequence (DNA): TGCGCCAGCAGCCCGGCAGGGACAGAGGCCCAGCCCCAGCATTTT. This gives the protein CASSPAGTEAQPQHF.

This sequence joins TRBV5-1 and TRBJ2-7, with a tentative D call TRBD1 (6 bases). The V gene lost 2 bases and the J gene lost 3 bases, with 9 bases spanning the gap. The germline gives CDR1 SGHRS, CDR2 YFSETQ. The CDR3 runs to 13 residues. CDR3 residues: CASSFSGDYEQYF. In DNA, the CDR3 is TGCGCCAGCAGCTTTTCAGGGGACTACGAGCAGTACTTC.

This clone was seen a few times. V and J are TRBV27 and TRBJ1-5; TRBD1 aligns across 7 bases. Germline assignment: CDR1 MNHEY and CDR2 SMNVEV (reference sequence). This CDR3 has 19 residues. Trimming removed 5 bases from V and 0 bases from J; junction bases left unmatched: 16. The CDR3 DNA reads TGTGCCAGCAGTCCGGTCCGGGACAGATACTTCTATAGCAATCAGCCCCAGCATTTT. This codes for CASSPVRDRYFYSNQPQHF.

The genes are TRBV12-3 or TRBV12-4 and TRBJ1-5; D remains ambiguous. V lost 5 bases and J 2 bases, leaving 7 bases between the germline ends. The CDR3 covers 13 residues. CDR3 region: CASSLRGNQPQHF. The CDR3, as DNA: TGTGCCAGCAGTCTTCGTGGCAATCAGCCCCAGCATTTT.

This clone occurred a few times. The rearrangement uses TRBV2 and TRBJ2-1; 10 bases align to TRBD1. This CDR3 is 16 amino acids long. The germline CDR1 and CDR2 sequences are SNHLY and FYNNEI. V dropped 3 bases and J dropped 7; count of bases not matched to a gene: 9. CDR3 sequence (DNA): TGTGCCAGCAGTGACCCCCCGGACAGGGGGAGGAATGAGCAGTTCTTC. Translation: CASSDPPDRGRNEQFF.

The chain joins TRBV19 to TRBJ1-1, with D hard to call. The CDR3 length is 13 residues. The V gene's germline CDR1 is LNHDA and CDR2 SQIVND (reference sequence). The germline V and J ends were trimmed by 7 bases and 0 bases, with 9 bases remaining between them. The CDR3 region has the DNA TGTGCCAGTACCCCACTTTTGAACACTGAAGCTTTCTTT. This encodes CASTPLLNTEAFF.